This T cell receptor (beta chain) appears in the sequencing data of a study of T-cell memory formation after mild COVID-19. Study results and caveats: Among clones contracting day 15 to 85, CD4/CD8 was balanced, whereas later expanders leaned CD4+. Nothing showed for sure that second-wave clones peaking on day 37 were SARS-CoV-2 specific. That cross-reactive memory joined was suggested by some responding clones appearing in pre-infection memory.

Turning to this clonotype: Its specificity is not known.

Using its own MiXCR run on the 5' RACE reads, TCRdb lists one record per CDR3 protein. The data contain approximately 450,000 distinct CDR3 sequences, around a sixth of them singletons. The sequenced sample was PBMCs or a T cell subset sorted from them (not recorded which). The origin of this receptor is an adult woman who had mild COVID-19 (a few samples of this study predate the infection). Cell type and time point are not known.

The CDR3 coding sequence is TGCAGTGCTAGACAGAACCCCAATCAGCCCCAGCATTTT. It specifies CSARQNPNQPQHF. The rearrangement uses TRBV20-1 and TRBJ1-5; D is uncertain. The length of the CDR3 is 13 residues. Trimming took 2 bases from V and 3 from J, leaving 8 bases between them. Germline lookup yields CDR1 DFQATT and CDR2 SNEGSKA (reference sequence).